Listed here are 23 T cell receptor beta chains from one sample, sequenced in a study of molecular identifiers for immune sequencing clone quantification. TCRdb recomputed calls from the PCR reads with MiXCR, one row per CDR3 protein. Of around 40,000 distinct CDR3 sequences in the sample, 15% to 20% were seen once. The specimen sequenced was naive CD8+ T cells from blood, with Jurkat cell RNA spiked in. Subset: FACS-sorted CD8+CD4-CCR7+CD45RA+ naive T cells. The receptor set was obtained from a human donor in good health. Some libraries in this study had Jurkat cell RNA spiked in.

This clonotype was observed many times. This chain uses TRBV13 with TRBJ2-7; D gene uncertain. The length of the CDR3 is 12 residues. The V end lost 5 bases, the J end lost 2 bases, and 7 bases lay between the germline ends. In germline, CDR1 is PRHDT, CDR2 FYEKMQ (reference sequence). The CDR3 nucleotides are TGTGCCAGCAGCCTGCTAACCTACGAGCAGTACTTC. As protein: CASSLLTYEQYF.

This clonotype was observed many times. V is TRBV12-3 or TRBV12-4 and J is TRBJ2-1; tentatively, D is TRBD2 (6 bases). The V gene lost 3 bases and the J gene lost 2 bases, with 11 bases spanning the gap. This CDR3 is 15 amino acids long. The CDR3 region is CASSFGTVPYNEQFF. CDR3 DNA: TGTGCCAGCAGTTTCGGGACTGTACCCTACAATGAGCAGTTCTTC.

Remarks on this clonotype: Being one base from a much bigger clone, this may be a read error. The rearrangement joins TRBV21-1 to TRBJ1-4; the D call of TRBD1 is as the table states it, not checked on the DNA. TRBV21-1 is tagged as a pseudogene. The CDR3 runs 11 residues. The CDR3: CAGSKVVQRDF. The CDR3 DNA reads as TGTGCCGGCAGCAAAGTTGTGCAACGGGATTTT.

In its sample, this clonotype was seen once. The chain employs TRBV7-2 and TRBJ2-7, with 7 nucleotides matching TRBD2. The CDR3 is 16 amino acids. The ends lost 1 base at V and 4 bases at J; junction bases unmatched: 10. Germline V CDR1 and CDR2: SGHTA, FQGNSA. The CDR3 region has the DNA TGTGCCAGCAGCTTAGGGGGGGGGGGAGGGCCATACGAGCAGTACTTC. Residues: CASSLGGGGGPYEQYF.

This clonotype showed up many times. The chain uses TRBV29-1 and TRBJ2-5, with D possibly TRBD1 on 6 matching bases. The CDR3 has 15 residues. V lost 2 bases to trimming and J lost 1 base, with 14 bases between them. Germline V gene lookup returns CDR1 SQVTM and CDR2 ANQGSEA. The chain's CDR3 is CSVEPSWGPQETQYF. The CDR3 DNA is TGCAGCGTTGAACCCTCTTGGGGGCCCCAAGAGACCCAGTACTTC.

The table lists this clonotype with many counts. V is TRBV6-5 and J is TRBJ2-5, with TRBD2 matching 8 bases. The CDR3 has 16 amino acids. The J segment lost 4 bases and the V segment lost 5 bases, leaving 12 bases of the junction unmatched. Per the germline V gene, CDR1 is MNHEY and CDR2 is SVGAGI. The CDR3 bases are TGTGCCAGCAGTGCTCCTTCTGCGGCGGGGGGAGAGACCCAGTACTTC. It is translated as CASSAPSAAGGETQYF.

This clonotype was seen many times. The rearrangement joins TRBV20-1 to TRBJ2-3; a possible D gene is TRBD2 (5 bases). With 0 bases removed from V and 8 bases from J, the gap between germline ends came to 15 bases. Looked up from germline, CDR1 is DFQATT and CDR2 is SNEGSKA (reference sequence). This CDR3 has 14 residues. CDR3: CSARDLSGTATQYF. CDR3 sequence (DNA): TGCAGTGCTAGAGATTTAAGCGGCACGGCTACGCAGTATTTT.

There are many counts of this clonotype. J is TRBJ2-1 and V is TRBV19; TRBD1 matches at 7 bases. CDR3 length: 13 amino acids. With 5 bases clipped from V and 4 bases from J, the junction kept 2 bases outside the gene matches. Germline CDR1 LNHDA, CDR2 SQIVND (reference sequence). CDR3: CASSSGQYNEQFF. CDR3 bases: TGTGCCAGTAGTTCGGGACAGTACAATGAGCAGTTCTTC.

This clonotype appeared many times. The CDR3 coding sequence is TGCGCCAGCGAACGGAACACTGAAGCTTTCTTT. Translating gives CASERNTEAFF. The chain recombines TRBV10-2 with TRBJ1-1; D uncertain. Trimming left V 8 bases short and J 1 base short, with 5 bases between. This CDR3 has 11 amino acids. Looked up from germline, CDR1 is WSHSY and CDR2 is SAAADI.

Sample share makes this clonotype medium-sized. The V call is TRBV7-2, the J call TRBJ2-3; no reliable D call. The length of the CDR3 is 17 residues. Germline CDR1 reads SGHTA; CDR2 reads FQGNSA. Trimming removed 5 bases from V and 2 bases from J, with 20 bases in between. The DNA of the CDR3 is TGTGCCAGCAGCAACCTCTTACAAAACCGGCTCACAGATACGCAGTATTTT. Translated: CASSNLLQNRLTDTQYF.

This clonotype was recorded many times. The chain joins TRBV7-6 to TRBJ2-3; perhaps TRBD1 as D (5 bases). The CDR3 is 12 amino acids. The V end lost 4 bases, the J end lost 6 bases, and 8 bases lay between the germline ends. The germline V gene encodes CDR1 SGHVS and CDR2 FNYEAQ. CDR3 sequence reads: CASSSTEDTQYF. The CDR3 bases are TGTGCCAGCAGCTCGACAGAGGATACGCAGTATTTT.

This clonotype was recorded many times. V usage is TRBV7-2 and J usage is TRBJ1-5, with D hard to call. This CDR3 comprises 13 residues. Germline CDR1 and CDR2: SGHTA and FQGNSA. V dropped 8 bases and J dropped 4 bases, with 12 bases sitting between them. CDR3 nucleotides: TGTGCCAGCGGCCGTACGATAAATCAGCCCCAGCATTTT. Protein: CASGRTINQPQHF.

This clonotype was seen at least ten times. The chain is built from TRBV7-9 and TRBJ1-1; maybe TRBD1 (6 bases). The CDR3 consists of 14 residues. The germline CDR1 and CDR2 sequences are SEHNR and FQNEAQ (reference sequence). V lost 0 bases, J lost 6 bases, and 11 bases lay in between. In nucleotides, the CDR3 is TGTGCCAGCAGCTTAGCGTCAGGGGCGGCTGAAGCTTTCTTT. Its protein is CASSLASGAAEAFF.

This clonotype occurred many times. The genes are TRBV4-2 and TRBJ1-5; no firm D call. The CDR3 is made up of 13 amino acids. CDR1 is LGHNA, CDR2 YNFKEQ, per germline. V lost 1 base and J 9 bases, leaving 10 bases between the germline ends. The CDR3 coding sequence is TGTGCCAGCAGCCAAGGTTATGTGATGCCCCAGCATTTT. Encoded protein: CASSQGYVMPQHF.

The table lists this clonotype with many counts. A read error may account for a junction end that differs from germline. CDR3 sequence reads: CASRDLAGGPLF. CDR3 nucleotide sequence: TGTGCCAGCAGAGATCTAGCGGGAGGGCCACTGTTT. The J gene is TRBJ2-3, the V gene TRBV7-9, with 12 bases fitting TRBD2. The germline gives CDR1 SEHNR, CDR2 FQNEAQ (reference sequence). This CDR3 comprises 12 residues.

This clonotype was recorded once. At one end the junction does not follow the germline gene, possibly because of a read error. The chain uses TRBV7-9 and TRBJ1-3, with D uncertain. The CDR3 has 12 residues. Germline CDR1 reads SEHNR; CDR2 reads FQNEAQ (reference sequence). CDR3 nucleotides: TGTGCCGGCAGCTTAGAGGGAAACGCCATATATTTT. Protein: CAGSLEGNAIYF.

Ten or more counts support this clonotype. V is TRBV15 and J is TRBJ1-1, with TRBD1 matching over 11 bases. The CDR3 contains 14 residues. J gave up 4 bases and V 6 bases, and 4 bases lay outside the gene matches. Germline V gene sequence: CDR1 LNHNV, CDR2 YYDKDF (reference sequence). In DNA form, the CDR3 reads TGTGCCACCAGAACCGGGACAGGGGGCACTGAAGCTTTCTTT. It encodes CATRTGTGGTEAFF.

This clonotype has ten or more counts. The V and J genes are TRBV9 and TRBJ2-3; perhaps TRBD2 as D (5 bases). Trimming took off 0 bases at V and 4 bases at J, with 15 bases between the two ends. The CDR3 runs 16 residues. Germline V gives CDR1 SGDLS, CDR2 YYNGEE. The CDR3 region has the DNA TGTGCCAGCAGCGTAGCTGAGGGTTTAGCACCAGATACGCAGTATTTT. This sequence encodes CASSVAEGLAPDTQYF.

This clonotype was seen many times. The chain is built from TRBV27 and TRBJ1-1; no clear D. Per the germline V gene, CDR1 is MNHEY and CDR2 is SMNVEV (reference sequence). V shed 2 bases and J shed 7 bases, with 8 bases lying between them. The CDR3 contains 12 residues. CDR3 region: CASSLNSGEAFF. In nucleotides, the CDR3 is TGTGCCAGCAGTTTAAACTCAGGTGAAGCTTTCTTT.

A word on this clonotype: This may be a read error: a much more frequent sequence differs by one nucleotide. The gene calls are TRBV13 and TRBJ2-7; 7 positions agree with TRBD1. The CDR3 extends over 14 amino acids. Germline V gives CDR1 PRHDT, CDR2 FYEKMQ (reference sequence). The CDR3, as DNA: TGTGCCAGCAACTTAAAGCACAGGGGCTACGAGCAGTACTTC. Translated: CASNLKHRGYEQYF.

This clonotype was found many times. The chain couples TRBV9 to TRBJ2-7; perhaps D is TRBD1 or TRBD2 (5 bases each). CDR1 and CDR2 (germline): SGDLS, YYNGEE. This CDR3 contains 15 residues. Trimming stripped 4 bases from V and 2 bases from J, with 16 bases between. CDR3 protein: CASSPPGTGAYEQYF. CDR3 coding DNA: TGTGCCAGCAGCCCCCCCGGGACGGGTGCCTACGAGCAGTACTTC.

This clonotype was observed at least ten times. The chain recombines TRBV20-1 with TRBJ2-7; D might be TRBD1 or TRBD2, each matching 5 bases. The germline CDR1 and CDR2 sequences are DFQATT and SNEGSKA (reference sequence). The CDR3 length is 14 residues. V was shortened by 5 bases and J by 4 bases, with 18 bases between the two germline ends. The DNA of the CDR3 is TGCAGTGCTGAGGGGTCTTCCCCTTCATACGAGCAGTACTTC. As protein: CSAEGSSPSYEQYF.

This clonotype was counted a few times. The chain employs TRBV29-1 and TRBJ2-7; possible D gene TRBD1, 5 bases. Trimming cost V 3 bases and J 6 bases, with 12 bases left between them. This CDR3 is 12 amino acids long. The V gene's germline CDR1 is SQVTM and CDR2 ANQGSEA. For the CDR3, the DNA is TGCAGCGTTGATGGGGCGTCGGCCGAGCAGTACTTC. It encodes CSVDGASAEQYF.